A selection of T cell receptor beta chains follows, all from one sample in a study of CXCR3 chemokines and chemotherapy response in bladder cancer. MiXCR was run by TCRdb on the PCR reads, yielding one entry per CDR3 protein. Here the sample spans around 13,000 distinct CDR3 sequences, roughly 12% being singletons. This sample was obtained from a patient whose treatment included neoadjuvant chemotherapy. The source is a human donor with bladder cancer that did not respond to neoadjuvant chemotherapy. Each CDR3 is given with its conserved first and last residue. Each record gives: clone size, V gene, J gene, D gene, CDR3 protein, CDR3 DNA. The D gene is left open where the match is weak. The size of a clone is reported for some rows only, either as once, few or many, or as a class for expanded clones.

clone size: -
V gene: TRBV6-5
J gene: TRBJ1-6
D gene: TRBD1
CDR3 protein: CASSRGRTGLSPLHF
CDR3 DNA: TGTGCCAGCAGTCGGGGGCGGACAGGGTTGTCACCCCTCCACTTT

clone size: many
V gene: TRBV6-1
J gene: TRBJ2-1
D gene: -
CDR3 protein: CASSEGQHNEQFF
CDR3 DNA: TGTGCCAGCAGTGAAGGCCAACACAATGAGCAGTTCTTC

clone size: many
V gene: TRBV18
J gene: TRBJ2-6
D gene: -
CDR3 protein: CASSPAAAGANVLTF
CDR3 DNA: TGTGCCAGCTCACCAGCGGCAGCTGGGGCCAACGTCCTGACTTTC

clone size: many
V gene: TRBV13
J gene: TRBJ1-6
D gene: -
CDR3 protein: CASSSTGSFSPLHF
CDR3 DNA: TGTGCCAGCAGCTCTACAGGGTCGTTTTCACCCCTCCACTTT

clone size: many
V gene: TRBV30
J gene: TRBJ2-7
D gene: TRBD2
CDR3 protein: CAWSPRTSGSRSSYEQYF
CDR3 DNA: TGTGCCTGGAGTCCCCGGACTAGCGGGAGCCGGAGCTCCTACGAGCAGTACTTC

clone size: -
V gene: TRBV6-5
J gene: TRBJ1-5
D gene: TRBD1
CDR3 protein: CASSYYSAVSDRGAF
CDR3 DNA: TGTGCCAGCAGTTACTATTCGGCAGTGTCGGACAGGGGGGCCTTT

clone size: -
V gene: TRBV30
J gene: TRBJ2-7
D gene: TRBD2
CDR3 protein: CAWSALGTRGAYEQYF
CDR3 DNA: TGTGCCTGGAGTGCCCTCGGGACTAGAGGGGCCTACGAGCAGTACTTC

clone size: many
V gene: TRBV12-3/TRBV12-4
J gene: TRBJ2-1
D gene: -
CDR3 protein: CASSPTLAKNNEQFF
CDR3 DNA: TGTGCCAGCAGTCCCACGCTAGCGAAGAACAATGAGCAGTTCTTC

clone size: -
V gene: TRBV5-6
J gene: TRBJ1-3
D gene: -
CDR3 protein: CASSSEGNLAGNTIYF
CDR3 DNA: TGTGCCAGCAGCTCAGAGGGAAATTTGGCTGGAAACACCATATATTTT

clone size: many
V gene: TRBV6-5
J gene: TRBJ1-1
D gene: TRBD1
CDR3 protein: CASRTGTGSFTNTEAFF
CDR3 DNA: TGTGCCAGCAGAACCGGGACAGGGTCCTTCACGAACACTGAAGCTTTCTTT

clone size: -
V gene: TRBV30
J gene: TRBJ2-7
D gene: -
CDR3 protein: CAWEDTSSYEQYF
CDR3 DNA: TGTGCCTGGGAGGACACGAGCTCCTACGAGCAGTACTTC

clone size: many
V gene: TRBV12-3/TRBV12-4
J gene: TRBJ1-1
D gene: -
CDR3 protein: CASSRMTDTEAFF
CDR3 DNA: TGTGCCAGCAGTAGGATGACGGACACTGAAGCTTTCTTT

clone size: many
V gene: TRBV19
J gene: TRBJ2-1
D gene: TRBD2
CDR3 protein: CASSIGTKGWGTSYNEQFF
CDR3 DNA: TGTGCCAGTAGTATCGGGACTAAGGGTTGGGGTACCTCCTACAATGAGCAGTTCTTC

clone size: few
V gene: TRBV11-2
J gene: TRBJ2-1
D gene: -
CDR3 protein: CASSLEVDGPYNEQFF
CDR3 DNA: TGTGCCAGCAGCTTAGAGGTTGACGGTCCCTACAATGAGCAGTTCTTC

clone size: many
V gene: TRBV18
J gene: TRBJ1-1
D gene: -
CDR3 protein: CASSPRRGAMNTEAFF
CDR3 DNA: TGTGCCAGCTCACCGAGGAGGGGCGCGATGAACACTGAAGCTTTCTTT

clone size: medium-sized
V gene: TRBV19
J gene: TRBJ1-2
D gene: -
CDR3 protein: CASRLQAAKANYGYTF
CDR3 DNA: TGTGCCAGTAGGTTACAGGCGGCTAAAGCTAACTATGGCTACACCTTC

clone size: many
V gene: TRBV19
J gene: TRBJ1-5
D gene: -
CDR3 protein: CASSLGTSRNQPQHF
CDR3 DNA: TGTGCCAGTAGTCTCGGGACTTCGAGGAACCAGCCCCAGCATTTT

clone size: many
V gene: TRBV6-1
J gene: TRBJ1-2
D gene: -
CDR3 protein: CASSPGYGYTF
CDR3 DNA: TGTGCCAGCAGTCCGGGCTATGGCTACACCTTC

clone size: medium-sized
V gene: TRBV18
J gene: TRBJ1-1
D gene: TRBD1
CDR3 protein: CASSDRGEAFF
CDR3 DNA: TGTGCCAGCTCGGACAGGGGAGAAGCTTTCTTT

clone size: many
V gene: TRBV6-1
J gene: TRBJ2-1
D gene: -
CDR3 protein: CASSETGYYEQFF
CDR3 DNA: TGTGCCAGCAGTGAGACAGGTTACTATGAGCAGTTCTTC

clone size: many
V gene: TRBV29-1
J gene: TRBJ2-5
D gene: -
CDR3 protein: CSTSQETQYF
CDR3 DNA: TGCAGCACTTCGCAAGAGACCCAGTACTTC

clone size: medium-sized
V gene: TRBV7-2
J gene: TRBJ1-2
D gene: TRBD1
CDR3 protein: CASSPRQGLGGYTF
CDR3 DNA: TGTGCCAGCAGCCCCAGACAGGGCCTGGGGGGCTACACCTTC

clone size: -
V gene: TRBV2
J gene: TRBJ1-5
D gene: TRBD1
CDR3 protein: CASSPQGGSSNQPQHF
CDR3 DNA: TGTGCCAGCAGCCCCCAGGGGGGAAGTAGCAATCAGCCCCAGCATTTT

clone size: few
V gene: TRBV19
J gene: TRBJ1-5
D gene: TRBD1
CDR3 protein: CASREDRVWQPQHF
CDR3 DNA: TGTGCCAGTAGGGAGGACAGGGTTTGGCAGCCCCAGCATTTT

clone size: -
V gene: TRBV10-3
J gene: TRBJ1-1
D gene: TRBD1
CDR3 protein: CAISPPDRSEAFF
CDR3 DNA: TGTGCCATCAGTCCTCCGGACAGGTCTGAAGCTTTCTTT

clone size: many
V gene: TRBV5-4
J gene: TRBJ1-2
D gene: -
CDR3 protein: CASSLDRDYGYTF
CDR3 DNA: TGTGCCAGCAGCTTGGACAGGGACTATGGCTACACCTTC

clone size: few
V gene: TRBV5-4
J gene: TRBJ2-5
D gene: TRBD2
CDR3 protein: CASSFSGGEETQYF
CDR3 DNA: TGTGCCAGCAGCTTTAGCGGGGGAGAAGAGACCCAGTACTTC

clone size: many
V gene: TRBV6-1
J gene: TRBJ2-7
D gene: TRBD2
CDR3 protein: CASSEAHRAGVSYEQYF
CDR3 DNA: TGTGCCAGCAGTGAAGCGCATAGAGCGGGAGTAAGTTACGAGCAGTACTTC

clone size: few
V gene: TRBV12-5
J gene: TRBJ2-7
D gene: -
CDR3 protein: CASGNTYEQYF
CDR3 DNA: TGTGCTAGTGGTAATACCTACGAGCAGTACTTC

clone size: -
V gene: TRBV12-3/TRBV12-4
J gene: TRBJ2-1
D gene: -
CDR3 protein: CASSPYTTQDEQFF
CDR3 DNA: TGTGCCAGCAGCCCGTACACTACACAGGATGAGCAGTTCTTC

clone size: -
V gene: TRBV7-9
J gene: TRBJ1-2
D gene: -
CDR3 protein: CASSLDGTGYTF
CDR3 DNA: TGTGCCAGCAGCTTAGACGGGACGGGCTACACCTTC

clone size: few
V gene: TRBV19
J gene: TRBJ1-2
D gene: -
CDR3 protein: CASSIGTGNYGYTF
CDR3 DNA: TGTGCCAGTAGTATAGGTACGGGTAACTATGGCTACACCTTC

clone size: many
V gene: TRBV27
J gene: TRBJ2-3
D gene: -
CDR3 protein: CASRSVGAGPPDTQYF
CDR3 DNA: TGTGCCAGCAGGAGCGTAGGGGCTGGGCCGCCAGATACGCAGTATTTT

clone size: many
V gene: TRBV7-2
J gene: TRBJ2-7
D gene: TRBD1
CDR3 protein: CASRAGQGAQYF
CDR3 DNA: TGTGCCAGCAGAGCGGGACAGGGTGCGCAGTACTTC